These 13 T cell receptor beta chains were all obtained from the same sample, sequenced in a study of blood T cell repertoires in COVID-19. Sequenced by immunoSEQ multiplex PCR; TCRdb stores in-frame clones only, minus some. This table holds more than 85,000 clones, 82% found once. Sequencing was performed on peripheral blood. The receptors here all came from a man older than 75 with acute or convalescent COVID-19.

This clone was seen only a few times. V and J are TRBV30 and TRBJ2-3; D might be TRBD2 (5 bases). This CDR3 is built from 13 residues. V lost 8 bases and J lost 3, with 15 bases in between. Looked up from germline, CDR1 is GTSNPN and CDR2 is SVGIG (reference sequence). The CDR3 loop reads CAGILSDTDTQYF. CDR3 bases: TGTGCCGGAATACTTAGCGATACAGATACGCAGTATTTT.

This clone has just one count. V gene TRBV3-1 (or the pseudogene TRBV3-2) combines with J gene TRBJ2-5, with 10 bases aligning to TRBD2. Germline lookup yields CDR1 LGHDT and CDR2 YNNKEL (reference sequence). There are 15 residues in the CDR3. V trimming: 0 bases; J trimming: 5 bases; junction bases outside the gene matches: 3. DNA of the CDR3: TGTGCCAGCAGCCAAGAGCAAGCGGGAGGGGAGACCCAGTACTTC. It codes for CASSQEQAGGETQYF.

The gene calls are TRBV27 and TRBJ1-4; 11 bases agree with TRBD1. Germline V gives CDR1 MNHEY, CDR2 SMNVEV (reference sequence). The CDR3 is 18 residues long. Unmatched junction bases numbered 13, after V lost 6 bases and J lost 4 bases. CDR3 region: CASSPLWTGGSGNEKLFF. CDR3 DNA: TGTGCCAGCAGCCCCTTGTGGACAGGGGGCAGTGGTAATGAAAAACTGTTTTTT. Drawing the rest from reference TRBV27 and TRBJ1-4, the complete variable domain is EAQVTQNPRYLITVTGKKLTVTCSQNMNHEYMSWYRQDPGLGLRQIYYSMNVEVTDKGDVPEGYKVSRKEKRNFPLILESPSPNQTSLYFCASSPLWTGGSGNEKLFFGSGTQLSVL.

The rearrangement uses TRBV7-4 and TRBJ2-7; 16 bases are shared with TRBD2. This CDR3 spans 20 amino acids. The V and J ends lost 6 bases and 3 bases, in that order; junction bases with no gene match: 17. The germline V gene has CDR1 SGHVT and CDR2 SQSDAQ. DNA for the CDR3: TGTGCCAGCAGTGACCCATCCCCGGGACTAGCGGGAGGGCCGATCTACGAGCAGTACTTC. Protein sequence: CASSDPSPGLAGGPIYEQYF. The variable domain in full, completed from reference TRBV7-4 and TRBJ2-7, reads GAGVSQSPRYKVAKRGRDVALRCDSISGHVTLYWYRQTLGQGSEVLTYSQSDAQRDKSGRPSGRFSAERPERSVSTLKIQRTEQGDSAVYLCASSDPSPGLAGGPIYEQYFGPGTRLTVT.

The gene calls are TRBV9 and TRBJ2-2; unclear D gene. Germline lookup yields CDR1 SGDLS and CDR2 YYNGEE. The CDR3 totals 14 residues. Trimming removed 2 bases at V and 6 bases at J, with 11 bases between. Here the CDR3 DNA reads TGTGCCAGCAGCGTCCGTTGGGCTTCCGGGGAGCTGTTTTTT. Translating it yields CASSVRWASGELFF.

The chain carries TRBV27 and TRBJ1-1; D possibly corresponds to TRBD1 (5 bases). The CDR3 is made up of 13 amino acids. Germline CDR1 is MNHEY and CDR2 is SMNVEV (reference sequence). Trimming stripped 5 bases from V and 6 bases from J, with 13 bases between. CDR3 sequence reads: CASSLYRGSEAFF. The CDR3 DNA sequence: TGTGCCAGCAGTCTTTATCGGGGGTCTGAAGCTTTCTTT.

The rearrangement links TRBV7-2 to TRBJ1-2; the D gene is possibly TRBD1 (5 bases). The CDR3 runs to 15 residues. V was trimmed by 4 bases and J by 5 bases, leaving 17 bases between them. Germline-derived CDR1 and CDR2 are SGHTA and FQGNSA. This CDR3 reads CASSSDLRQSYGYTF. The DNA for the CDR3 is TGTGCCAGCAGCTCTGATCTTCGACAGTCGTATGGCTACACCTTC.

This chain uses TRBV10-1 with TRBJ1-5; 10 bases match TRBD1. Germline values: CDR1 WNHNN, CDR2 SYGVQD (reference sequence). The length of the CDR3 is 14 residues. Losses at the gene ends were 8 bases for V and 2 bases for J; bases not matched to a gene: 3. CDR3 DNA: TGCGCCAGCGACAGGGGGCATGGCAATCAGCCCCAGCATTTT. Its protein product is CASDRGHGNQPQHF.

The genes are TRBV19 and TRBJ2-1; 7 bases are shared with TRBD2. The CDR3 extends over 16 amino acids. From germline, CDR1 is LNHDA and CDR2 SQIVND (reference sequence). J gave up 6 bases and V 3 bases, and 11 bases lay outside the gene matches. The CDR3 DNA reads TGTGCCAGTAGTATTCCCGGGGGAGGGCCGGGCAATGAGCAGTTCTTC. Its translation: CASSIPGGGPGNEQFF.

This clone was counted once. The rearrangement uses TRBV19 and TRBJ2-7; maybe TRBD2 (5 bases). Germline V lookup: CDR1 LNHDA, CDR2 SQIVND (reference sequence). CDR3 length: 14 residues. The ends were cut back, 5 bases at V and 3 bases at J, with 14 bases in the middle. This chain's CDR3 is CASSARVFSYEQYF. CDR3 DNA: TGTGCCAGTAGTGCGCGGGTATTCAGCTACGAGCAGTACTTC. Using reference TRBV19 and TRBJ2-7 for the parts outside the CDR3, the full variable domain is DGGITQSPKYLFRKEGQNVTLSCEQNLNHDAMYWYRQDPGQGLRLIYYSQIVNDFQKGDIAEGYSVSREKKESFPLTVTSAQKNPTAFYLCASSARVFSYEQYFGPGTRLTVT.

The J gene is TRBJ1-1, the V gene TRBV28; TRBD1 agrees at 10 bases. Germline V gives CDR1 MDHEN, CDR2 SYDVKM. The CDR3 extends over 15 amino acids. The junction had 7 bases not matched to a gene; V was cut back by 8 bases and J by 1 base. The CDR3 nucleotides read TGTGCCAGCGGGGCCTGGACAGGGGGGAACACTGAAGCTTTCTTT. Translating gives CASGAWTGGNTEAFF.

This clone occurred once. For the CDR3, the DNA is TGTGCCAGCACCGAAACAGGGGGCCAGTACAGTCAGCCCCAGCATTTT. Protein sequence: CASTETGGQYSQPQHF. V and J are TRBV28 and TRBJ1-5; 9 positions agree with TRBD1. The CDR3 spans 16 residues. After removal of 7 bases from V and 6 bases from J, the junction contained 13 bases not matched to a gene. Germline V gene data show CDR1 as MDHEN and CDR2 as SYDVKM.

The chain employs TRBV7-2 and TRBJ2-5, with D tentatively TRBD2 (6 bases). This CDR3 has 14 residues. CDR1 is SGHTA and CDR2 is FQGNSA in the germline V gene. Trimming left V 5 bases short and J 2 bases short, with 12 bases between. DNA for the CDR3: TGTGCCAGCAGCCGCGGGGCTGCTCAAGAGACCCAGTACTTC. Its protein product is CASSRGAAQETQYF.